The following is a TCR beta chain sequence with its context. The length of the CDR3 is 13 residues. V was clipped by 4 bases and J by 14 bases, with 18 bases between them. CDR1 and CDR2 from the germline V gene are SNHLY and FYNNEI. This record comes from a study of shared clonotypes between healthy human individuals. Authors' processing steps: ImmunoSEQ output lacked quality scores and full-length reads, limiting matched filtering. The repertoire was sequenced with immunoSEQ multiplex PCR; TCRdb's copy has only in-frame clones and lacks some. The V and J calls and the clone size are those of that table, but D and trimming were determined from the DNA. The sample has over 700,000 clones, over 60% seen once.

The V gene is TRBV2, the J gene TRBJ2-1; a weak D match, TRBD2 (5 bases). The receptor was derived from a woman aged 25 to 39 in good health. Sample: memory CD4+ T cells sorted from blood. The subset here: CD45RA-negative fraction. Here the CDR3 reads CASSGETGIQEFF. In nucleotides, the CDR3 is TGTGCCAGCAGTGGAGAAACCGGGATTCAGGAGTTCTTC.